The present entry profiles one TCR beta chain with its context. Its antigen remains unidentified. Regarding time point: week 35, safety follow-up. Topical imiquimod was applied with each vaccine dose, which held 300 ug of mutant IDH1 20-mer peptide. The sample originates from a study of a mutant IDH1 vaccine in newly diagnosed glioma. Study background: The sex distribution of treated patients was about 62% male and around 38% female, with a mean age of around 40 years. Most had both radiotherapy and temozolomide beforehand; others had only one.

Trimming removed 0 bases at V and 8 bases at J, with 13 bases between. CDR3 length equals 14 residues. Germline-derived CDR1 and CDR2 are LNHNV and YYDKDF (reference sequence). Overall study results and limits: Detectable vaccine-induced immune responses arose in 93.3% of patients.

Generated by immunoSEQ multiplex PCR, the TCRdb table keeps only in-frame clones and is missing some. The table lists 60,000 to 75,000 clones, around 90% of them singletons, with more than 1.5% in the top ten. V is TRBV15 and J is TRBJ1-1; possible D gene TRBD1, 6 bases. This sequence was found in a man younger than 45 with glioma. Source: PBMCs, taken from a glioma patient whose treatment included an IDH1 peptide vaccine. The CDR3 DNA sequence: TGTGCCACCAGCAGAGATCCGGACAGCCACGAAGCTTTCTTT. It codes for CATSRDPDSHEAFF.